A single T cell receptor beta chain is shown here with its context. Antigen: not known. Investigators reverse transcribed all isolated RNA, so they sequenced expressed TCRB transcripts. Libraries were prepared by immunoSEQ multiplex PCR; TCRdb keeps only in-frame clonotypes and omits some of them. The sample yields roughly 300,000 clones, roughly 15% seen once. The CDR3 has 16 residues. V lost 5 bases and J lost 6; bases outside the gene matches: 12. Looked up from germline, CDR1 is MNHEY and CDR2 is SMNVEV (reference sequence). The data were taken from a study of beta chain features in type 1 diabetes. Study-wide findings and caveats: VDJ junctions from type 1 diabetes patients carried fewer insertions and larger deletions. Type 1 diabetes patients showed a moderate but significant shortening of TCRB CDR3s in all four CD4+ subsets. Cells expressing TCR highly could be over-represented by cDNA sequencing. The question left open here concerned HLA type influencing TCRB rearrangement.

The chain couples TRBV27 to TRBJ1-5, with 8 bases matching TRBD1. The sample comprised central memory CD4+ T cells from blood. The sequence came from a man aged 30 to 45 in good health. The DNA of the CDR3 is TGTGCCAGCAGTCTCTTCTCGGACAGGGCGGGTCAGCCCCAGCATTTT. Translating gives CASSLFSDRAGQPQHF.